This record covers a single TCR beta chain. This entry belongs to a study of blood T cell repertoires in COVID-19. This CDR3 spans 16 amino acids. Trimming removed 5 bases from V and 0 bases from J, with 14 bases in between. From germline, CDR1 is SGHVS and CDR2 FQNEAQ. Original processing notes: Estimation of nucleated cell counts relied on the amplification of reference gene primers. Sequencing was performed with immunoSEQ multiplex PCR; in TCRdb, only in-frame clones are kept and a portion is missing. V and J calls plus clone size are reproduced from that table; the DNA served to infer D and trimming. In the table there are around 100,000 clones, 80% to 90% of which are singletons.

The receptor was derived from a woman between 50 and 59 years old who had recovered from COVID-19. Sample: PBMCs or T cells enriched from blood (not recorded which). The chain carries TRBV7-8 and TRBJ2-1; D not certain. This chain's CDR3 is CASSLQAASSYNEQFF. The CDR3 DNA follows: TGTGCCAGCAGCCTCCAGGCCGCGAGCTCCTACAATGAGCAGTTCTTC.